Following are 28 T cell receptor beta chains from one sample sequenced in a study of neurological immune-mediated disorders. TCRdb redid the calling of the 5' RACE reads with MiXCR, one entry per CDR3 protein. The data contain 93,000 or so distinct CDR3 sequences, 10% to 14% of them singletons. Time point in this sample: longitudinal time-point 3. The sequencing input was PBMCs. All receptors come from a female donor with HTLV-1-associated myelopathy (HAM/TSP).

The sample holds many counts of this clonotype. The chain combines TRBV4-1 with TRBJ2-1, with D perhaps TRBD2 (6 bases). V gave up 1 base and J gave up 6 bases, with 13 bases separating them. Germline-derived CDR1 and CDR2 are MGHRA and YSYEKL. The CDR3 has 15 residues. The CDR3 protein is CASSQVTEGPNEQFF. The CDR3 bases are TGCGCCAGCAGCCAAGTCACGGAGGGTCCCAATGAGCAGTTCTTC.

The sample holds many counts of this clonotype. V usage is TRBV20-1 and J usage is TRBJ2-5; D gene ambiguous. The CDR3 contains 12 residues. Per germline, CDR1 DFQATT and CDR2 SNEGSKA (reference sequence). The V end was cut by 0 bases, the J end by 4 bases, with 6 bases between. CDR3 sequence: CSARDRGETQYF. In nucleotides, the CDR3 is TGCAGTGCTAGAGATCGAGGAGAGACCCAGTACTTC.

This clonotype was counted only a few times. The chain has TRBV12-3 or TRBV12-4 and TRBJ2-7, with a tentative D call TRBD1 (5 bases). The CDR3 totals 13 residues. V was trimmed by 6 bases and J by 1 base, leaving 10 bases between them. The CDR3 protein is CASSQGASYEQYF. The CDR3 DNA follows: TGTGCCAGCAGCCAGGGTGCATCCTACGAGCAGTACTTC.

This clonotype was counted many times. V usage is TRBV7-2 and J usage is TRBJ2-5; D gene unclear. Germline V CDR1 and CDR2: SGHTA, FQGNSA. With 4 bases removed from V and 5 bases from J, the gap between germline ends came to 14 bases. The CDR3 is 14 residues long. This CDR3 is CASSSMQLGETQYF. CDR3 nucleotide sequence: TGTGCCAGCAGCTCTATGCAGCTTGGCGAGACCCAGTACTTC.

At least ten counts were recorded for this clonotype. J is TRBJ2-3 and V is TRBV20-1; either TRBD1 or TRBD2 may fit D (5 bases each). V shed 3 bases and J shed 4 bases, with 8 bases lying between them. Germline CDR1 reads DFQATT; CDR2 reads SNEGSKA (reference sequence). This CDR3 is 12 amino acids long. CDR3 nucleotide sequence: TGCAGTGCTAGGGTGGGGGCAGATACGCAGTATTTT. It yields the protein CSARVGADTQYF.

This clonotype was observed at least ten times. This chain joins TRBV5-1 and TRBJ2-1; TRBD1 aligns across 9 bases. Germline lookup yields CDR1 SGHRS and CDR2 YFSETQ. This CDR3 comprises 14 residues. The J segment lost 7 bases and the V segment lost 0 bases, leaving 2 bases of the junction unmatched. CDR3 bases: TGCGCCAGCAGCTTGGCCGGGACAGGGAATGAGCAGTTCTTC. This sequence encodes CASSLAGTGNEQFF.

This clonotype was counted at least ten times. The CDR3 region is CASSGGGGQGGEQYF. The DNA for the CDR3 is TGTGCCAGCAGTGGGGGGGGAGGGCAGGGCGGGGAGCAGTACTTC. J is TRBJ2-7 and V is TRBV28; 7 positions match TRBD2. This CDR3 has 15 residues. CDR1 MDHEN and CDR2 SYDVKM come from the germline V gene. The V segment lost 5 bases and the J segment 7 bases; nucleotides outside the gene matches: 14.

The sample holds many counts of this clonotype. V is TRBV12-3 or TRBV12-4 and J is TRBJ2-7, with 7 bases aligning to TRBD2. The V and J ends lost 6 bases and 5 bases, in that order; junction bases with no gene match: 4. This CDR3 has 12 amino acids. CDR3 in amino acids: CASSPGLDEQYF. CDR3 nucleotides: TGTGCCAGCAGCCCAGGACTAGACGAGCAGTACTTC.

This clonotype was seen more than once but under ten times. The chain is built from TRBV14 and TRBJ2-6; 8 bases fit TRBD1. V shed 3 bases and J 7 bases; nucleotides not matched to a gene: 8. Germline values: CDR1 SGHDN, CDR2 FVKESK. CDR3 length: 16 residues. As DNA, the CDR3 is TGTGCCAGCAGCCAGCCTGGACAGGGAGGAGCCAACGTCCTGACTTTC. Residues: CASSQPGQGGANVLTF.

This clonotype was recorded many times. The J gene is TRBJ2-6, the V gene TRBV5-1; D gene ambiguous. The V end lost 0 bases, the J end lost 2 bases, and 6 bases lay between the germline ends. This CDR3 is 15 amino acids long. CDR1 and CDR2 (germline): SGHRS, YFSETQ. This CDR3 is CASSLGVAGANVLTF. The CDR3 nucleotides are TGCGCCAGCAGCTTGGGAGTCGCTGGGGCCAACGTCCTGACTTTC.

For the CDR3, the DNA is TGTGCCAGCAGTGACCGGGGGGGGACAGGGCCCCTCAATGAGCAGTTCTTC. It specifies CASSDRGGTGPLNEQFF. The rearrangement uses TRBV25-1 and TRBJ2-1; D may be TRBD1 (9 bases). The CDR3 is 17 amino acids. The V end lost 3 bases, the J end lost 6 bases, and 21 bases lay between the germline ends. Germline V gene data show CDR1 as MGHDK and CDR2 as SYGVNS.

On this clonotype itself: A much more abundant neighbour one base away suggests this may be a read error. The V and J genes are TRBV20-1 and TRBJ2-3; TRBD2 matches at 7 bases. Germline CDR1 and CDR2: DFQATT and SNEGSKA (reference sequence). V was pared by 6 bases and J by 5 bases, with 11 bases of the junction left unmatched. CDR3 length: 14 amino acids. As DNA, the CDR3 is TGCAGTGCCCACGGGGCGGGGGAGGTAGATACGCAGTATTTT. Protein: CSAHGAGEVDTQYF.

This clonotype was counted at least ten times. The chain recombines TRBV5-1 with TRBJ2-5; D is unclear. The CDR3 consists of 14 residues. CDR1 and CDR2 (germline): SGHRS, YFSETQ. The ends were cut back, 3 bases at V and 5 bases at J, with 14 bases in the middle. CDR3 residues: CASSWRTFQETQYF. DNA of the CDR3: TGCGCCAGCAGCTGGAGAACGTTTCAGGAGACCCAGTACTTC.

This clonotype was seen many times. The chain has TRBV10-3 and TRBJ2-3; 9 nucleotides agree with TRBD1. The CDR3 covers 14 residues. V was pared by 10 bases and J by 3 bases, with 8 bases of the junction left unmatched. In germline, CDR1 is ENHRY, CDR2 SYGVKD. The CDR3 reads CATRTGGMTDTQYF. The CDR3 DNA reads as TGTGCCACGCGAACAGGGGGCATGACAGATACGCAGTATTTT.

This clonotype was counted ten times or more. The rearrangement uses TRBV6-5 and TRBJ2-7; D is perhaps TRBD2 (6 bases). Germline values: CDR1 MNHEY, CDR2 SVGAGI. This CDR3 has 16 residues. V shed 6 bases and J shed 2 bases, with 20 bases lying between them. CDR3 sequence reads: CASSPAGGRSPYEQYF. The CDR3 nucleotides read TGTGCCAGCAGCCCCGCCGGGGGAAGGAGCCCCTACGAGCAGTACTTC.

This clonotype was counted ten times or more. The chain couples TRBV5-1 to TRBJ2-3; a weak D match, TRBD1 (5 bases). Between the trimmed V and J ends, which lost 4 bases and 3 bases, there was a span of 12 bases. This CDR3 contains 14 residues. Germline V gene sequence: CDR1 SGHRS, CDR2 YFSETQ. CDR3 nucleotides: TGCGCCAGCAGCCGTGATCAGGGAACAGATACGCAGTATTTT. Translating it yields CASSRDQGTDTQYF.

This clonotype has ten or more counts. The chain joins TRBV5-1 to TRBJ2-5; D possibly matches TRBD1 or TRBD2 (5 bases each). Germline CDR1 and CDR2: SGHRS and YFSETQ. Between the trimmed V and J ends, which lost 2 bases and 2 bases, there was a span of 13 bases. The CDR3 is 15 residues long. CDR3 nucleotide sequence: TGCGCCAGCAGCTTTTCTGGGACGGGACAAGAGACCCAGTACTTC. Its translation is CASSFSGTGQETQYF.

This clonotype was detected a few times. The chain couples TRBV7-2 to TRBJ2-1, with 13 nucleotides matching TRBD2. Germline CDR1 SGHTA, CDR2 FQGNSA. CDR3 length equals 15 residues. V lost 5 bases to trimming and J lost 8 bases; unmatched junction nucleotides: 6. CDR3 sequence (DNA): TGTGCCAGCAGCCCACCGGGACTAGCGGGGCATGAGCAGTTCTTC. Encoded protein: CASSPPGLAGHEQFF.

On this clonotype itself: This may arise from a read error, as a much more abundant clone is one base away. The chain couples TRBV5-1 to TRBJ2-1; D remains unclear. Germline values: CDR1 SGHRS, CDR2 YFSETQ. The length of the CDR3 is 15 residues. The CDR3 DNA reads as TGCGCCAGCAGCGGCACCCTCCCCAGCTACAATGAGCGGTTCTTC. This codes for CASSGTLPSYNERFF.

This clonotype was seen repeatedly, ten times or more. V and J are TRBV5-8 and TRBJ2-1; perhaps TRBD2 as D (6 bases). The CDR3 length is 14 residues. Germline V gene data show CDR1 as SGHTS and CDR2 as YDEGEE. V lost 4 bases and J 3 bases, leaving 11 bases between the germline ends. CDR3 DNA: TGTGCCAGCAGCGTGGGAGCGGGCTACAATGAGCAGTTCTTC. Residues: CASSVGAGYNEQFF.

Ten or more counts support this clonotype. The chain joins TRBV12-3 or TRBV12-4 to TRBJ2-3; D call uncertain. This CDR3 has 14 residues. Trimming stripped 9 bases from V and 1 base from J, with 14 bases between. In DNA, the CDR3 is TGTGCCAGTGGGCCTGGCGCCCGCACAGATACGCAGTATTTT. Amino acids: CASGPGARTDTQYF.

Ten or more counts support this clonotype. J is TRBJ2-5 and V is TRBV5-1; tentatively, D is TRBD1 (5 bases). The CDR3 totals 13 residues. The V gene's germline CDR1 is SGHRS and CDR2 YFSETQ. With 5 bases removed from V and 3 bases from J, the gap between germline ends came to 11 bases. CDR3 residues: CASSRGSEETQYF. CDR3 DNA sequence: TGCGCCAGCAGTAGGGGCTCCGAAGAGACCCAGTACTTC.

This clonotype was seen many times. This rearrangement joins TRBV7-9 to TRBJ2-7; the D is unclear. The ends were cut back, 5 bases at V and 0 bases at J, with 11 bases in the middle. CDR1 is SEHNR, CDR2 FQNEAQ, per germline (reference sequence). This CDR3 contains 14 residues. The CDR3 DNA follows: TGTGCCAGCAGCCCCCCTGCCAGCTCCTACGAGCAGTACTTC. As protein: CASSPPASSYEQYF.

At least ten counts were recorded for this clonotype. The chain recombines TRBV15 with TRBJ2-5; D might be TRBD2 (6 bases). The germline V gene has CDR1 LNHNV and CDR2 YYDKDF (reference sequence). The CDR3 consists of 11 residues. The CDR3 is CVGTAQETQYF. CDR3 nucleotide sequence: TGTGTCGGGACTGCCCAAGAGACCCAGTACTTC.

This clonotype was observed many times. A junction boundary mismatches the germline segment, possibly from a read error. V is TRBV5-1 and J is TRBJ2-1; 13 bases are a match to TRBD2. Germline V lookup: CDR1 SGHRS, CDR2 YFSETQ. CDR3 length: 15 residues. CDR3 DNA sequence: TGCGCCAGCAGCTCCCACGGACTAGCGGGGGATGTCCCCATCTTC. Its protein product is CASSSHGLAGDVPIF.

A note on this clonotype: This may be a read error, as it is one base from a much larger clone. This chain uses TRBV20-1 with TRBJ2-7; possible D gene TRBD2, 6 bases. V shed 8 bases and J shed 5 bases, with 13 bases lying between them. CDR1 and CDR2 (germline): DFQATT, SNEGSKA (reference sequence). The CDR3 has 11 amino acids. The CDR3 nucleotides are TGCAGTACAACTACTAGCAACGAGCAGTACTTC. It yields the protein CSTTTSNEQYF.

This clonotype has a count of ten or more. J is TRBJ2-2 and V is TRBV7-9; D unclear. The V end lost 7 bases, the J end lost 5 bases, and 17 bases lay between the germline ends. Per germline, CDR1 SEHNR and CDR2 FQNEAQ (reference sequence). The CDR3 extends over 15 amino acids. The CDR3 nucleotides read TGTGCCAGCACCGATCCTAGAGTGTGGACCGGGGAGCTGTTTTTT. Protein sequence: CASTDPRVWTGELFF.

This clonotype occurred many times. The chain recombines TRBV6-6 with TRBJ2-3, with 13 bases lining up with TRBD2. Trimming took 2 bases from V and 5 from J; bases not matched to a gene: 4. The CDR3 contains 16 residues. Germline assignment: CDR1 MNHNY and CDR2 SVGAGI (reference sequence). Here the CDR3 reads CASSYITSGGGDTQYF. The CDR3 DNA reads TGTGCCAGCAGTTACATTACTAGCGGGGGGGGAGATACGCAGTATTTT.